This passage covers 4 T cell receptor beta chains from one sample sequenced in a study of blood T cell repertoires in COVID-19. Some clones are missing from TCRdb's copy, which holds only in-frame ones; the method was immunoSEQ multiplex PCR. The repertoire holds around 110,000 clones, with 90% as singletons. The sequencing sample was made of peripheral blood. These receptors came from a human donor with active COVID-19. The donor label of this sample is uncertain.

J is TRBJ2-3 and V is TRBV6-5; D is ambiguous. CDR3 length: 14 residues. Germline V gene sequence: CDR1 MNHEY, CDR2 SVGAGI. V lost 0 bases, J lost 1 base, and 5 bases lay in between. The CDR3 spells CASSYSQGTDTQYF. The CDR3 coding sequence is TGTGCCAGCAGTTACTCGCAGGGCACAGATACGCAGTATTTT.

V usage is TRBV5-6 and J usage is TRBJ1-2, with 10 bases that match TRBD1. Unmatched junction bases numbered 5, after V lost 4 bases and J lost 5 bases. Germline CDR1 is SGHDT and CDR2 is YYEEEE. CDR3 size: 14 residues. In DNA, the CDR3 is TGTGCCAGCAGCCCGGACAGGGGGTATTATGGCTACACCTTC. This gives the protein CASSPDRGYYGYTF.

The chain has TRBV24-1 and TRBJ2-2; D is unclear. The V end lost 4 bases, the J end lost 9 bases, and 14 bases lay between the germline ends. Germline V lookup: CDR1 KGHDR, CDR2 SFDVKD. The CDR3 is 14 residues long. CDR3 DNA sequence: TGTGCCACCAGTGACACAGTTCCCCCCTGGGAGCTGTTTTTT. It codes for CATSDTVPPWELFF.

This clone appeared a few times. V gene TRBV19 combines with J gene TRBJ1-1, with D tentatively TRBD1 (6 bases). Per the germline V gene, CDR1 is LNHDA and CDR2 is SQIVND (reference sequence). V was pared by 9 bases and J by 11 bases, with 16 bases between. This CDR3 region has 11 residues. The chain's CDR3 is CASRRGTVAFF. The CDR3 DNA reads as TGTGCCAGCCGCAGGGGCACGGTGGCTTTCTTT.